One sample yielded the 18 T cell receptor beta chains listed below, sequenced in a study of T cell responses to AZD1222 COVID-19 vaccine. The method was immunoSEQ multiplex PCR; TCRdb's version includes in-frame clones alone and lacks a portion of them. This sample carries 150,000 to 200,000 clones, 94% of them seen once, and the ten largest clones take about 9%. Specimen: peripheral blood, collected on day 0 of AZD1222 vaccination. Every receptor here comes from an adult in good health.

V and J are TRBV28 and TRBJ1-5; unclear D gene. The CDR3 covers 12 residues. Germline CDR1 MDHEN, CDR2 SYDVKM. Between the trimmed V and J ends, which lost 3 bases and 6 bases, there was a span of 6 bases. The CDR3 sequence is CASSFFGQPQHF. For the CDR3, the DNA is TGTGCCAGCAGTTTTTTCGGTCAGCCCCAGCATTTT.

The chain is built from TRBV5-4 and TRBJ2-1; D remains ambiguous. CDR3 length: 15 residues. V lost 4 bases and J 6 bases, leaving 17 bases between the germline ends. Germline assignment: CDR1 SGHNT and CDR2 YYREEE (reference sequence). The CDR3 loop is CASSLGGVNLNEQFF. CDR3 nucleotide sequence: TGTGCCAGCAGCCTTGGTGGGGTCAACCTCAATGAGCAGTTCTTC.

The genes are TRBV28 and TRBJ1-5, with D possibly matching TRBD1 (5 bases). With 7 bases removed from V and 4 bases from J, the gap between germline ends came to 14 bases. CDR3 length equals 14 residues. Per the germline V gene, CDR1 is MDHEN and CDR2 is SYDVKM. The CDR3 spells CASNNPGPNQPQHF. The CDR3 nucleotides read TGTGCCAGCAATAATCCAGGGCCAAATCAGCCCCAGCATTTT.

The genes are TRBV28 and TRBJ2-7; TRBD1 matches 7 bases. Germline V gives CDR1 MDHEN, CDR2 SYDVKM. The CDR3 runs to 14 residues. After removal of 10 bases from V and 2 bases from J, the junction contained 11 bases not matched to a gene. The CDR3 nucleotides read TGTGCCACCCAGACACAGGGGCCCACCTACGAGCAGTACTTC. Its protein is CATQTQGPTYEQYF.

V gene TRBV5-1 combines with J gene TRBJ2-5; D not certain. The V end lost 0 bases, the J end lost 0 bases, and 6 bases lay between the germline ends. The CDR3 sequence is 14 residues long. CDR1 and CDR2 from the germline V gene are SGHRS and YFSETQ. CDR3 coding DNA: TGCGCCAGCAGCTTGGGCGCGAACCAAGAGACCCAGTACTTC. Translated, it gives CASSLGANQETQYF. Full variable domain (rest looked up from reference TRBV5-1 and TRBJ2-5): KAGVTQTPRYLIKTRGQQVTLSCSPISGHRSVSWYQQTPGQGLQFLFEYFSETQRNKGNFPGRFSGRQFSNSRSEMNVSTLELGDSALYLCASSLGANQETQYFGPGTRLLVL.

This clone was detected once. V is TRBV5-1 and J is TRBJ1-4; tentative D call: TRBD1 (5 bases). The CDR3 loop spans 15 amino acids. Germline CDR1 and CDR2: SGHRS and YFSETQ. V was shortened by 4 bases and J by 3 bases, with 13 bases between the two germline ends. Here the CDR3 reads CASSPTWGPNEKLFF. CDR3 nucleotides: TGCGCCAGCAGCCCCACGTGGGGACCTAATGAAAAACTGTTTTTT.

CDR3 DNA sequence: TGCGCCAGCAGCCAAGACATCAGCTACAATGAGCAGTTCTTC. Its protein product is CASSQDISYNEQFF. The V gene is TRBV4-3, the J gene TRBJ2-1; D unresolved. The CDR3 spans 14 residues. In germline, CDR1 is LGHNA, CDR2 YSLEER. V was clipped by 0 bases and J by 3 bases, with 6 bases between them.

This chain links TRBV14 with TRBJ1-6, with TRBD1 identical over 8 bases. The junction had 10 bases not matched to a gene; V was cut back by 8 bases and J by 10 bases. Germline CDR1 is SGHDN and CDR2 is FVKESK. This CDR3 region has 14 residues. The CDR3 region is CASRQDGQGSPLHF. DNA of the CDR3: TGTGCCAGCCGACAAGACGGACAGGGATCACCCCTCCACTTT. The full variable domain, its missing parts supplied by reference TRBV14 and TRBJ1-6, is EAGVTQFPSHSVIEKGQTVTLRCDPISGHDNLYWYRRVMGKEIKFLLHFVKESKQDESGMPNNRFLAERTGGTYSTLKVQPAELEDSGVYFCASRQDGQGSPLHFGNGTRLTVT.

The chain combines TRBV28 with TRBJ2-7; D not certain. The CDR3 is 11 amino acids. V lost 5 bases and J 10 bases, leaving 12 bases between the germline ends. Germline V lookup: CDR1 MDHEN, CDR2 SYDVKM. The CDR3 sequence is CASSRGSDQYF. The CDR3 nucleotides read TGTGCCAGCAGTCGTGGTTCCGACCAGTACTTC.

This chain connects TRBV4-1 to TRBJ1-6; no reliable D call. The ends were cut back, 0 bases at V and 7 bases at J, with 10 bases in the middle. The CDR3 is 15 amino acids. Germline V gene lookup returns CDR1 MGHRA and CDR2 YSYEKL. The DNA for the CDR3 is TGCGCCAGCAGCCAAGACCCGGGCCTGAATTCACCCCTCCACTTT. Protein: CASSQDPGLNSPLHF.

The genes are TRBV11-2 and TRBJ2-6, with 10 bases that match TRBD1. Trimming cost V 4 bases and J 0 bases; bases outside gene matches: 6. This CDR3 has 18 amino acids. Per germline, CDR1 SGHAT and CDR2 FQNNGV. CDR3 protein: CASSWRRTGGSGANVLTF. Written as DNA, the CDR3 is TGTGCCAGCAGCTGGAGGCGGACAGGGGGCTCTGGGGCCAACGTCCTGACTTTC. Full variable domain (outside the CDR3, taken from reference TRBV11-2 and TRBJ2-6): EAGVAQSPRYKIIEKRQSVAFWCNPISGHATLYWYQQILGQGPKLLIQFQNNGVVDDSQLPKDRFSAERLKGVDSTLKIQPAKLEDSAVYLCASSWRRTGGSGANVLTFGAGSRLTVL.

This clone was found once. This chain links TRBV4-2 with TRBJ1-3, with a weak D call TRBD1 (5 bases). V dropped 0 bases and J dropped 2 bases, with 8 bases sitting between them. The CDR3 is 15 amino acids. Germline V gene sequence: CDR1 LGHNA, CDR2 YNFKEQ. The CDR3 DNA sequence: TGTGCCAGCAGCCAAGAGCTAGGGGCTGGAAACACCATATATTTT. Translating gives CASSQELGAGNTIYF.

The chain combines TRBV10-3 with TRBJ1-1; D is unclear. CDR3 size: 15 residues. Germline CDR1 ENHRY, CDR2 SYGVKD. The V and J ends lost 2 bases and 1 base respectively, with 11 bases between them. The CDR3 nucleotides read TGTGCCATCAGTGAGGAAAGCTGGGAGAACACTGAAGCTTTCTTT. Translating it yields CAISEESWENTEAFF.

The chain uses TRBV2 and TRBJ1-1; 9 nucleotides agree with TRBD1. The CDR3 contains 15 residues. The V and J ends lost 6 bases and 4 bases, in that order; junction bases with no gene match: 9. Germline V gene data show CDR1 as SNHLY and CDR2 as FYNNEI. The chain's CDR3 is CASSGTGIKITEAFF. In DNA, the CDR3 is TGTGCCAGCAGCGGGACAGGGATAAAGATCACTGAAGCTTTCTTT.

This rearrangement joins TRBV28 to TRBJ2-1; 7 positions match TRBD1. Germline V gene data show CDR1 as MDHEN and CDR2 as SYDVKM. The CDR3 has 17 amino acids. Germline trimming cut 7 bases from V and 4 bases from J; bases unmatched to any gene: 16. The CDR3 nucleotides read TGTGCCAGCACCAGTTTCAGTGCAGGGGGTAGTTACAATGAGCAGTTCTTC. Translation: CASTSFSAGGSYNEQFF.

This chain links TRBV6-5 with TRBJ2-4; D gene uncertain. This CDR3 spans 15 amino acids. The ends were cut back, 0 bases at V and 0 bases at J, with 6 bases in the middle. Germline-derived CDR1 and CDR2 are MNHEY and SVGAGI. The CDR3 nucleotides are TGTGCCAGCAGTTACTCCCAGGTAGCCAAAAACATTCAGTACTTC. Translation gives CASSYSQVAKNIQYF.

This chain links TRBV2 with TRBJ2-3; TRBD2 might be the D (5 bases). The CDR3 consists of 12 residues. Per germline, CDR1 SNHLY and CDR2 FYNNEI. Deletions cut 8 bases from V and 6 bases from J, with 12 bases between. The DNA for the CDR3 is TGTGCCAGCGAGGGATCGGGGGATACGCAGTATTTT. This gives the protein CASEGSGDTQYF. The whole variable domain, filled in from reference TRBV2 and TRBJ2-3, reads EPEVTQTPSHQVTQMGQEVILRCVPISNHLYFYWYRQILGQKVEFLVSFYNNEISEKSEIFDDQFSVERPDGSNFTLKIRSTKLEDSAMYFCASEGSGDTQYFGPGTRLTVL.

CDR3: CASSPEGRGPSGANVLTF. In DNA, the CDR3 is TGCGCCAGCAGCCCCGAGGGAAGGGGGCCCTCTGGGGCCAACGTCCTGACTTTC. The rearrangement links TRBV4-1 to TRBJ2-6, with 7 bases fitting TRBD1. V gave up 4 bases and J gave up 0 bases; unmatched junction bases: 9. The CDR3 runs 18 residues. Germline CDR1 MGHRA, CDR2 YSYEKL.